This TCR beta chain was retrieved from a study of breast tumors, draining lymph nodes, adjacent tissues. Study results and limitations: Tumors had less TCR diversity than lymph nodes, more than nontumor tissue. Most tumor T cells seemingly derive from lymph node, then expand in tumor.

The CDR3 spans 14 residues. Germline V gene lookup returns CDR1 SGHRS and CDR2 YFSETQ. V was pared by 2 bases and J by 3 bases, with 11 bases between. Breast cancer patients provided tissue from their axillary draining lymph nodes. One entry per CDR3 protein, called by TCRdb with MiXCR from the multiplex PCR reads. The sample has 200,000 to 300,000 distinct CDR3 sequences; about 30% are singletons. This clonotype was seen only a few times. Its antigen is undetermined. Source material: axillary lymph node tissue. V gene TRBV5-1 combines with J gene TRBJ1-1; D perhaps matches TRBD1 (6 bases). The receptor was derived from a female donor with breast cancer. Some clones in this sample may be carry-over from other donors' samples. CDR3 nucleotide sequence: TGCGCCAGCAGCTTTGGGGGGCTGGACACTGAAGCTTTCTTT. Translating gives CASSFGGLDTEAFF. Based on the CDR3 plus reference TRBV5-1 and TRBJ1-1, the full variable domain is KAGVTQTPRYLIKTRGQQVTLSCSPISGHRSVSWYQQTPGQGLQFLFEYFSETQRNKGNFPGRFSGRQFSNSRSEMNVSTLELGDSALYLCASSFGGLDTEAFFGQGTRLTVV.